These 16 T cell receptor beta chains came from one sample sequenced in a study of blood T cells in healthy people across ages. PCR was performed a second time for about 7 to 12 cycles using a sample-barcoded 5' primer and a J-beta primer mix. TCRdb processed the 5' RACE reads anew with MiXCR; each CDR3 protein has one entry. This table holds 650,000 or so distinct CDR3 sequences, around 50% found once. The specimen was blood. All receptors derive from a woman of 80 years or more in good health.

The chain links TRBV4-1 to TRBJ2-7, with D tentatively TRBD1 or TRBD2 (5 bases each). The V gene lost 0 bases and the J gene lost 1 base, with 19 bases spanning the gap. Germline lookup yields CDR1 MGHRA and CDR2 YSYEKL. CDR3 length equals 18 residues. The CDR3 is CASSQEEMGTAGSYEQYF. For the CDR3, the DNA is TGCGCCAGCAGCCAAGAAGAAATGGGGACCGCAGGATCCTACGAGCAGTACTTC.

This clonotype has only one observation. One base away lies a much larger clone, so this may be a sequencing read error. V and J are TRBV12-3 or TRBV12-4 and TRBJ2-5, with TRBD2 matching over 7 bases. Trimming took 4 bases from V and 13 from J; bases not matched to a gene: 12. This CDR3 has 13 amino acids. CDR3 protein: CASSCAGLSYLYF. The CDR3 nucleotides are TGTGCCAGCAGTTGTGCGGGACTATCCTATCTGTACTTC.

As DNA, the CDR3 is TGCAGTCTTAAGCCCCCTACGGCCTACGAGCAGTACTTC. Amino acids: CSLKPPTAYEQYF. This sequence joins TRBV20-1 and TRBJ2-7; D is unresolved. The CDR3 consists of 13 residues. Trimming shortened V by 8 bases and J by 2 bases, and 16 bases separated the two germline ends. The germline V gene encodes CDR1 DFQATT and CDR2 SNEGSKA (reference sequence).

In its sample, this clonotype was seen many times. The V call is TRBV20-1, the J call TRBJ1-1; 7 bases match TRBD1. Germline loops: CDR1 DFQATT, CDR2 SNEGSKA (reference sequence). The CDR3 contains 14 residues. Germline trimming cut 0 bases from V and 7 bases from J; bases unmatched to any gene: 8. CDR3 loop: CSARDQGQVFEAFF. CDR3 bases: TGCAGTGCTAGAGATCAAGGACAGGTTTTTGAAGCTTTCTTT.

This rearrangement joins TRBV6-2 or TRBV6-3 to TRBJ2-7; 10 bases match TRBD2. The V and J ends lost 5 bases and 3 bases, in that order; junction bases with no gene match: 7. This CDR3 has 15 amino acids. CDR1 is MNHEY, CDR2 SVGEGT, per germline. Here the CDR3 DNA reads TGTGCCAGCAGTCGCCTAGCGGGGGCCCTCTACGAGCAGTACTTC. Translating gives CASSRLAGALYEQYF.

The genes are TRBV6-2 or TRBV6-3 and TRBJ2-1; perhaps TRBD1 as D (6 bases). This CDR3 is 15 amino acids long. V was shortened by 2 bases and J by 8 bases, with 16 bases between the two germline ends. In germline, CDR1 is MNHEY, CDR2 SVGEGT. CDR3 amino acids: CASSYGAGANYEQFF. The CDR3 DNA reads TGTGCCAGCAGTTACGGGGCAGGGGCTAACTATGAGCAGTTCTTC.

This clonotype was seen more than once but under ten times. The chain carries TRBV20-1 and TRBJ2-7, with 8 bases lining up with TRBD2. J lost 2 bases, V lost 4 bases, and 7 bases had no gene match. In germline, CDR1 is DFQATT, CDR2 SNEGSKA (reference sequence). The CDR3 contains 14 residues. The CDR3 DNA reads TGCAGTGCTAATCCAACTAGCGGAACCTACGAGCAGTACTTC. It codes for CSANPTSGTYEQYF.

This clonotype was detected many times. V usage is TRBV7-2 and J usage is TRBJ1-5; D gene uncertain. The length of the CDR3 is 12 residues. Trimming removed 5 bases from V and 7 bases from J, with 9 bases in between. Germline V gives CDR1 SGHTA, CDR2 FQGNSA. CDR3 in DNA: TGTGCCAGCAGCCTTAACGGCCAGCCCCAGCATTTT. This translates into CASSLNGQPQHF. The full variable domain, rest sourced from reference TRBV7-2 and TRBJ1-5, is GAGVSQSPSNKVTEKGKDVELRCDPISGHTALYWYRQSLGQGLEFLIYFQGNSAPDKSGLPSDRFSAERTGGSVSTLTIQRTQQEDSAVYLCASSLNGQPQHFGDGTRLSIL.

This clonotype has more than one count but fewer than ten. The V call is TRBV6-5, the J call TRBJ1-4; no reliable D call. CDR3 length: 13 amino acids. Germline CDR1 MNHEY, CDR2 SVGAGI. The V end lost 0 bases, the J end lost 10 bases, and 9 bases lay between the germline ends. CDR3 DNA sequence: TGTGCCAGCAGTTACTCGCCCTCCGGAAAACTGTTTTTT. Translating it yields CASSYSPSGKLFF.

The chain links TRBV18 to TRBJ2-1; 10 bases are a match to TRBD2. The CDR3 is 15 residues long. V was pared by 6 bases and J by 7 bases, with 9 bases of the junction left unmatched. Germline CDR1 reads KGHSH; CDR2 reads LQKENI. In DNA form, the CDR3 reads TGTGCCAGCTCGCCCGGGACTAGCGTCCTTAATGAGCAGTTCTTC. Residues: CASSPGTSVLNEQFF. Complete variable domain (other parts from reference TRBV18 and TRBJ2-1): NAGVMQNPRHLVRRRGQEARLRCSPMKGHSHVYWYRQLPEEGLKFMVYLQKENIIDESGMPKERFSAEFPKEGPSILRIQQVVRGDSAAYFCASSPGTSVLNEQFFGPGTRLTVL.

This clonotype was recorded at least ten times. The V and J genes are TRBV20-1 and TRBJ2-7, with 7 bases aligning to TRBD2. V lost 6 bases to trimming and J lost 3 bases; unmatched junction nucleotides: 8. CDR1 and CDR2 from the germline V gene are DFQATT and SNEGSKA (reference sequence). CDR3 length equals 13 residues. CDR3 residues: CSAAPSGRYEQYF. CDR3 DNA: TGCAGTGCCGCCCCTAGCGGACGCTACGAGCAGTACTTC.

The chain uses TRBV7-2 and TRBJ2-1, with D uncertain. Trimming stripped 2 bases from V and 2 bases from J, with 10 bases between. The length of the CDR3 is 15 residues. Per germline, CDR1 SGHTA and CDR2 FQGNSA. This CDR3 is CASSLIRAPYNEQFF. As DNA, the CDR3 is TGTGCCAGCAGCTTAATTCGCGCGCCCTACAATGAGCAGTTCTTC.

V and J are TRBV4-1 and TRBJ2-1; D might be TRBD1 or TRBD2, each matching 5 bases. Per the germline V gene, CDR1 is MGHRA and CDR2 is YSYEKL. Trimming stripped 4 bases from V and 8 bases from J, with 12 bases between. CDR3 length: 13 amino acids. CDR3 coding DNA: TGCGCCAGCAGCCGAAGGGACGACGATGAGCAGTTCTTC. This gives the protein CASSRRDDDEQFF.

The gene calls are TRBV6-2 or TRBV6-3 and TRBJ2-3, with D maybe TRBD2 (6 bases). V lost 5 bases and J lost 2, with 14 bases in between. Germline assignment: CDR1 MNHEY and CDR2 SVGEGT. The CDR3 consists of 15 residues. CDR3 region: CASSVVSGFTDTQYF. The CDR3 DNA reads TGTGCCAGCAGTGTGGTTAGCGGATTCACAGATACGCAGTATTTT.

J is TRBJ1-5 and V is TRBV7-2, with 7 bases lining up with TRBD1. V lost 3 bases to trimming and J lost 8 bases; unmatched junction nucleotides: 7. Germline V lookup: CDR1 SGHTA, CDR2 FQGNSA. This CDR3 contains 14 residues. For the CDR3, the DNA is TGTGCCAGCAGCTTCTCAGGGGGTCCGGAGCCCCAGCATTTT. Translated, it gives CASSFSGGPEPQHF.

On this clonotype itself: One end of the junction varies from germline; a read error may be responsible. The chain has TRBV14 and TRBJ1-2; 7 nucleotides align to TRBD1. CDR3 size: 13 residues. Per germline, CDR1 SGHDN and CDR2 FVKESK. CDR3 DNA sequence: TGTACCAGCAGAGGGGACAGCCCCTATGGCTACACCTTC. Translating it yields CTSRGDSPYGYTF.